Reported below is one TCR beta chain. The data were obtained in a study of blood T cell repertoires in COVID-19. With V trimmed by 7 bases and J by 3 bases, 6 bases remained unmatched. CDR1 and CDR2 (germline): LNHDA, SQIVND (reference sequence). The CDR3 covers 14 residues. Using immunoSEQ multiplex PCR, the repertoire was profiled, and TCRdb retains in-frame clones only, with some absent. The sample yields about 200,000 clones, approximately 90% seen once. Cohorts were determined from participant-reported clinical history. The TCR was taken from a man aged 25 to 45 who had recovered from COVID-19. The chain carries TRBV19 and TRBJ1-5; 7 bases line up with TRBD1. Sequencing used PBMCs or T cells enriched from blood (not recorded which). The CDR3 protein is CASNRQGPNQPQHF. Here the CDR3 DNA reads TGTGCCAGTAACCGACAGGGCCCCAATCAGCCCCAGCATTTT.